These 16 T cell receptor beta chains were sequenced from one sample in a study of blood T cells in healthy people across ages. Next came a second PCR, run for about 6 to 11 cycles, which used a sample-barcoded 5' primer along with a J-beta primer mix. MiXCR, run by TCRdb on the 5' RACE reads, gives a single entry per CDR3 protein. The sample records over 1,500,000 distinct CDR3 sequences, about 50% being singletons. Input material: blood. Every receptor here comes from a woman aged 40 to 55 in good health.

The chain carries TRBV27 and TRBJ2-1; perhaps TRBD2 as D (7 bases). Looked up from germline, CDR1 is MNHEY and CDR2 is SMNVEV (reference sequence). The CDR3 extends over 15 amino acids. Trimming pared 3 bases from V and 8 bases from J, leaving 17 bases between. This CDR3 is CASSFFRGAEDEQFF. The CDR3 DNA reads TGTGCCAGCAGTTTTTTCCGGGGGGCCGAAGATGAGCAGTTCTTC.

This chain joins TRBV20-1 and TRBJ2-1; D is possibly TRBD2 (5 bases). CDR1 DFQATT and CDR2 SNEGSKA come from the germline V gene (reference sequence). The ends were cut back, 1 base at V and 0 bases at J, with 10 bases in the middle. The CDR3 runs 15 residues. The CDR3 protein is CSARAGSSSYNEQFF. The CDR3 bases are TGCAGTGCTAGAGCGGGGTCAAGCTCCTACAATGAGCAGTTCTTC.

The chain carries TRBV6-2 or TRBV6-3 and TRBJ2-7, with D uncertain. Germline CDR1 and CDR2: MNHEY and SVGEGT. With 4 bases removed from V and 1 base from J, the gap between germline ends came to 8 bases. The CDR3 consists of 13 residues. CDR3 sequence reads: CASSSMPSYEQYF. The CDR3 DNA follows: TGTGCCAGCAGTTCGATGCCTTCCTACGAGCAGTACTTC.

The chain recombines TRBV4-3 with TRBJ2-4, with 7 bases matching TRBD2. The CDR3 runs to 17 residues. V dropped 0 bases and J dropped 2; count of bases not matched to a gene: 7. From germline, CDR1 is LGHNA and CDR2 YSLEER. The CDR3 reads CASSQDAAGVSKNIQYF. The CDR3, as DNA: TGCGCCAGCAGCCAAGATGCGGCGGGAGTCTCCAAAAACATTCAGTACTTC.

Notes on this clonotype: A read error may account for a junction end that differs from germline. The CDR3: CAGSSGPDSTYEQYF. The DNA of the CDR3 is TGCGCCGGCAGCTCGGGACCCGACAGCACCTACGAGCAGTACTTC. The rearrangement joins TRBV5-1 to TRBJ2-7; the D gene could be TRBD1 or TRBD2 (5 bases each). This CDR3 contains 15 residues. Germline-derived CDR1 and CDR2 are SGHRS and YFSETQ.

This clonotype occurred a few times. This sequence joins TRBV9 and TRBJ2-2, with TRBD2 matching 14 bases. Germline V gene sequence: CDR1 SGDLS, CDR2 YYNGEE. V shed 3 bases and J 1 base; nucleotides not matched to a gene: 2. The CDR3 loop spans 17 amino acids. The CDR3 reads CASSGTSGGRNTGELFF. The CDR3 DNA follows: TGTGCCAGCAGCGGGACTAGCGGGGGGCGGAACACCGGGGAGCTGTTTTTT.

The chain joins TRBV7-3 to TRBJ2-1; possible D gene TRBD1, 6 bases. The V and J ends lost 1 base and 7 bases respectively, with 20 bases between them. The CDR3 covers 17 residues. Germline CDR1 and CDR2: SGHTA and FQGTGA. The CDR3 here is CASSLNGRGALGNEQFF. The DNA of the CDR3 is TGTGCCAGCAGCTTAAACGGCAGGGGCGCTCTTGGGAATGAGCAGTTCTTC.

V gene TRBV7-2 combines with J gene TRBJ1-2; D gene unclear. This CDR3 has 14 amino acids. Germline CDR1 SGHTA, CDR2 FQGNSA. Trimming removed 5 bases from V and 2 bases from J, with 12 bases in between. The CDR3 DNA is TGTGCCAGCAGCAGATACAGAGAGAACTATGGCTACACCTTC. Translated: CASSRYRENYGYTF.

The chain uses TRBV4-2 and TRBJ2-7; D may match TRBD1 or TRBD2 (5 bases each). Germline V lookup: CDR1 LGHNA, CDR2 YNFKEQ. The V and J ends lost 0 bases and 3 bases respectively, with 15 bases between them. The CDR3 runs 16 residues. The CDR3 loop reads CASSQDRTGPFYEQYF. The CDR3 DNA reads as TGTGCCAGCAGCCAAGATCGTACGGGGCCCTTCTACGAGCAGTACTTC.

The chain uses TRBV28 and TRBJ1-5; weak D call: TRBD1 (6 bases). V dropped 6 bases and J dropped 4 bases, with 13 bases sitting between them. Germline CDR1 and CDR2: MDHEN and SYDVKM. CDR3 length equals 14 residues. CDR3 in DNA: TGTGCCAGCAGCCATACAACAGGGAATCAGCCCCAGCATTTT. Protein: CASSHTTGNQPQHF.

This chain links TRBV9 with TRBJ2-6; 9 bases agree with TRBD1. Per the germline V gene, CDR1 is SGDLS and CDR2 is YYNGEE. The CDR3 length is 19 residues. Trimming took 3 bases from V and 0 from J; bases not matched to a gene: 10. CDR3 loop: CASSGGGTGLVSGANVLTF. CDR3 sequence (DNA): TGTGCCAGCAGCGGGGGCGGGACAGGGCTTGTCTCTGGGGCCAACGTCCTGACTTTC.

The genes are TRBV7-2 and TRBJ2-1; 12 bases are shared with TRBD2. Germline V CDR1 and CDR2: SGHTA, FQGNSA. With 1 base clipped from V and 11 bases from J, the junction kept 9 bases outside the gene matches. This CDR3 spans 16 amino acids. The CDR3, as DNA: TGTGCCAGCAGCTTAGAACTAGCGGGGGGTTCTCGGAAGCAGTTCTTC. It encodes CASSLELAGGSRKQFF.

The chain links TRBV10-2 to TRBJ1-5, with a possible D match to TRBD1 (6 bases). V lost 0 bases and J lost 0, with 9 bases in between. The CDR3 is 16 amino acids. Germline V gene sequence: CDR1 WSHSY, CDR2 SAAADI. This CDR3 is CASSESWTDSNQPQHF. DNA of the CDR3: TGCGCCAGCAGTGAGTCGTGGACAGATAGCAATCAGCCCCAGCATTTT.

This chain joins TRBV7-2 and TRBJ2-1, with TRBD2 matching over 9 bases. The J call may be wrong; the DNA end is better matched by TRBJ2-7. This CDR3 region has 19 residues. The germline gives CDR1 SGHTA, CDR2 FQGNSA. DNA for the CDR3: TGTGCCAGCAGCTTATATTCGCTAGCGGGGACCTTCTCCTACAATGAGCAGTACTTC. Its protein is CASSLYSLAGTFSYNEQYF.

A few counts support this clonotype. V is TRBV7-8 and J is TRBJ2-1, with a possible D match to TRBD1 (6 bases). Germline loops: CDR1 SGHVS, CDR2 FQNEAQ. V gave up 2 bases and J gave up 11 bases, with 22 bases separating them. The CDR3 consists of 16 residues. The CDR3 reads CASSLLTTGNGQQQFF. In DNA form, the CDR3 reads TGTGCCAGCAGCTTACTAACGACAGGAAACGGACAGCAGCAGTTCTTC.

J is TRBJ2-3 and V is TRBV5-1, with no clear D. This CDR3 spans 14 amino acids. CDR1 is SGHRS, CDR2 YFSETQ, per germline. Trimming took 1 base from V and 3 from J, leaving 9 bases between them. The CDR3 bases are TGCGCCAGCAGCTTGATAAGGAGAACAGATACGCAGTATTTT. The encoded protein is CASSLIRRTDTQYF.